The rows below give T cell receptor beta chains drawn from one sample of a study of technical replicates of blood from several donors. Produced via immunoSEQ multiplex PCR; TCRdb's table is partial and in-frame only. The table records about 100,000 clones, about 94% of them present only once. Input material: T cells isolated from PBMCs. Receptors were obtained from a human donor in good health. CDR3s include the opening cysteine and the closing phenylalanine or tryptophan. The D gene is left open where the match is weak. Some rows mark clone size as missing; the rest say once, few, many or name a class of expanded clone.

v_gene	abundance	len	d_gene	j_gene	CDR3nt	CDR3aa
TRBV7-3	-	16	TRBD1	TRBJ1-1	TGTGCCAGCAGCCTGACAGGGGGCGAGTTAATCACTGAAGCTTTCTTT	CASSLTGGELITEAFF
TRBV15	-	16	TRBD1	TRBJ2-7	TGTGCCACCAGCAGAGAAGGGGGCAGCTTCTCCTACGAGCAGTACTTC	CATSREGGSFSYEQYF
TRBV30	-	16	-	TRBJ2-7	TGTGCCCGGAGTGTACGAAGTCAAGTAGCTTCCTACGAGCAGTACTTC	CARSVRSQVASYEQYF
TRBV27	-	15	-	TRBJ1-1	TGTGCCACCTCCCCTCTACTACCAGGGATCACTGAAGCTTTCTTT	CATSPLLPGITEAFF
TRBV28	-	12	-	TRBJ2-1	TGTGCCAGCAGCCGAGGCCCTGCTGAGCAGTTCTTC	CASSRGPAEQFF
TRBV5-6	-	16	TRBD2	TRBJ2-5	TGTGCCAGCAGCTTAGTTCTAGCGGGGGATCAAGAGACCCAGTACTTC	CASSLVLAGDQETQYF
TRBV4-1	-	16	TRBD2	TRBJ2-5	TGCGCCAGCAGCCAAGTATGGACTAGCGGATCGGAGACCCAGTACTTC	CASSQVWTSGSETQYF
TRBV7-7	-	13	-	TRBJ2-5	TGTGCCAGCAGTTTGGAGGTGAGGGAGACCCAGTACTTC	CASSLEVRETQYF
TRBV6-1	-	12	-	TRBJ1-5	TGTGCCAGTACGACTGGGTATCAGCCCCAGCATTTT	CASTTGYQPQHF
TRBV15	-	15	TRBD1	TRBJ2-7	TGTGCCACCAGCATGGAGAAGGGACAGAACTACGAGCAGTACTTC	CATSMEKGQNYEQYF
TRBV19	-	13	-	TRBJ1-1	TGTGCCAGTAGTATAGATCATTCTTCAGGGCAACTCTTT	CASSIDHSSGQLF
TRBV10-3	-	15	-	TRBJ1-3	TGTGCCACGAGTGATCAGGGGTACTCTGGAAACACCATATATTTT	CATSDQGYSGNTIYF
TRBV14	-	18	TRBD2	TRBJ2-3	TGTGCCAGCAGCCACATTCGGACTAGCGGGGGGGCAACAGATACGCAGTATTTT	CASSHIRTSGGATDTQYF
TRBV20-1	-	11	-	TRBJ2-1	TGCAGTGCTAGGGCTTATAATGAGCAGTTCTTC	CSARAYNEQFF
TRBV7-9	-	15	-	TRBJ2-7	TGTGCCAGCATCCCCCCGGGTCAAGGCCCCTACGAGCAGTACTTC	CASIPPGQGPYEQYF
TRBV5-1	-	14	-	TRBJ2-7	TGCGCCAGCAGCTTGAACCCGGGACTCTACGAGCAGTACTTC	CASSLNPGLYEQYF
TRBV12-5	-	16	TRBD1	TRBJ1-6	TGTGCTAGTGGTCACACAGGGGGCTCCTATAATTCACCCCTCCACTTT	CASGHTGGSYNSPLHF
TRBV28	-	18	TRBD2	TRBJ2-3	TGTGCCAGCAGTCCTACCAGGGGTAGCGGGAGCGACACAGATACGCAGTATTTT	CASSPTRGSGSDTDTQYF
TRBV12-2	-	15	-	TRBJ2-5	TGTGCAAGTCGCTTTGACTCGCGGGGGATAGAGACCCAGTACTTC	CASRFDSRGIETQYF
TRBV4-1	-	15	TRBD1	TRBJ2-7	TGCGCCAGCAGCCAAGGGACAGGGAATCCCTACGAGCAGTACTTC	CASSQGTGNPYEQYF
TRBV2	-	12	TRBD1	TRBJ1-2	TGTGCCATAACGACAGGGAACTATGGCTACACCTTC	CAITTGNYGYTF
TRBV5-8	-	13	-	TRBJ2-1	TGTGCCAGCAGCCCTGTCGGGGGATATAAACAGTTCTTC	CASSPVGGYKQFF
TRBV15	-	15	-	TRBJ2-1	TGTGCCACCAGCGCCCGCCGCAGGACCTACAATGAGCAGTTCTTC	CATSARRRTYNEQFF
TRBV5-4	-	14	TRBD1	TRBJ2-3	TGTGCCACACAGACAGGGATTAGCACAGATACGCAGTATTTT	CATQTGISTDTQYF
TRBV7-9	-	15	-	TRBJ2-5	TGTGCCAGCAGCAGCAGGGTGGGAAGGAGTGAGACCCAGTACTTC	CASSSRVGRSETQYF
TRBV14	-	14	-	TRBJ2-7	TGTGCCAGCAGCCCAGGGGTAGGACCCTACGAGCAGTACTTC	CASSPGVGPYEQYF
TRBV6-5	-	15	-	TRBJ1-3	TGTGCCAGCAGTTACTCTTTCGGGGCTGGAAACACCATATATTTT	CASSYSFGAGNTIYF
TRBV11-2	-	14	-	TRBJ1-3	TGTGCCAGCAGCTTAGAATATTCTGGAAACACCATATATTTT	CASSLEYSGNTIYF
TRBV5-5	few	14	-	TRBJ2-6	TGTGCCAGCAGCTTAGGGGGGGCACCCAACGTCCTGACTTTC	CASSLGGAPNVLTF
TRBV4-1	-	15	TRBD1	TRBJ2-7	TGCGCCAGCAGCCGGCTGGGACAGGGGGCGAGGGAGCAGTACTTC	CASSRLGQGAREQYF
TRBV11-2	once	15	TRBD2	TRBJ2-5	TGTGCCAGCAGACGACCGGGACTAGCATCGGAGACCCAGTACTTC	CASRRPGLASETQYF
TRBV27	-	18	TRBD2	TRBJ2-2	TGTGCCAGCAGTCTTAGCGGGAGGGGCCTCTTGGGCACCGGGGAGCTGTTTTTT	CASSLSGRGLLGTGELFF
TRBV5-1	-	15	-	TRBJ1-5	TGCGCCAGCAGCTTAATGACAGGTAGCAATCAGCCCCAGCATTTT	CASSLMTGSNQPQHF
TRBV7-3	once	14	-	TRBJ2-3	TGTGCCAGCAGCTGGGGCGGGGACCGAGATACGCAGTATTTT	CASSWGGDRDTQYF
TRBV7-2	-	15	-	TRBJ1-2	TGTGCCAGCAGCTTATTCGCCGGGAGCGGCTATGGCTACACCTTC	CASSLFAGSGYGYTF
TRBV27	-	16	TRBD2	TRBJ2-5	TGTGCCAGCAGAAACCTAGCGGGGATACTTGAAGAGACCCAGTACTTC	CASRNLAGILEETQYF
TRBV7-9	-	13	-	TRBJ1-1	TGTGCCAGCAGAGACAGAGTGAACACTGAAGCTTTCTTT	CASRDRVNTEAFF